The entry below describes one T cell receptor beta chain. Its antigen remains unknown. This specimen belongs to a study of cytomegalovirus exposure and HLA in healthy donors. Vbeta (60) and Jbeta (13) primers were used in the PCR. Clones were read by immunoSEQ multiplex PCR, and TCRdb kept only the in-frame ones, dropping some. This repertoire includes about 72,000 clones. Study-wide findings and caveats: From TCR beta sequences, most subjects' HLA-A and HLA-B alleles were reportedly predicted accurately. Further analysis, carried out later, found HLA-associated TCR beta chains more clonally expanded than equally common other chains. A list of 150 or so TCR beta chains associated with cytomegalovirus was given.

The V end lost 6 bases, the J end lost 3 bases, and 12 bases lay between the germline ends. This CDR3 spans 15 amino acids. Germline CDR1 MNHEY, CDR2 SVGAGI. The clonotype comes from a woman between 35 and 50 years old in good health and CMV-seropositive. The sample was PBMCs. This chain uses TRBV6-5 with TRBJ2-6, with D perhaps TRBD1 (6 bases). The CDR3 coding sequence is TGTGCCAGCAGCCAGGGGCAAGGTGGGGCCAACGTCCTGACTTTC. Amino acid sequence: CASSQGQGGANVLTF.